The 18 T cell receptor beta chains presented below share a single source sample, sequenced in a study of graft-versus-host responses after intestinal transplantation. Produced via immunoSEQ multiplex PCR; TCRdb's table is partial and in-frame only. The table shows nearly 90,000 clones, with roughly 80% occurring only once. Their specific antigens are unknown. This material consisted of unstimulated CD8+ T cells sorted from spleen or lymph node cells, taken before intestinal transplant. The source of these receptors is a human donor who received an intestinal transplant.

This rearrangement joins TRBV27 to TRBJ2-3; TRBD2 matches at 7 bases. The germline V gene encodes CDR1 MNHEY and CDR2 SMNVEV (reference sequence). The V segment lost 6 bases and the J segment 2 bases; nucleotides outside the gene matches: 11. CDR3 length: 16 amino acids. The CDR3 DNA is TGTGCCAGCAGCCCTCGAGCGGGAACCTACACAGATACGCAGTATTTT. Protein sequence: CASSPRAGTYTDTQYF.

The rearrangement uses TRBV28 and TRBJ1-6, with 8 positions matching TRBD1. The germline V gene encodes CDR1 MDHEN and CDR2 SYDVKM. CDR3 length: 16 residues. The V and J ends lost 2 bases and 8 bases, in that order; junction bases with no gene match: 8. As DNA, the CDR3 is TGTGCCAGCAGTTTAGGACAGGGAGGAACCGATTCACCCCTCCACTTT. It encodes CASSLGQGGTDSPLHF.

Comments on this clone: Other DNA sequences in this specimen translate into the identical CDR3. The chain is built from TRBV19 and TRBJ1-5; TRBD1 might be the D (6 bases). Germline V lookup: CDR1 LNHDA, CDR2 SQIVND (reference sequence). The V and J ends lost 6 bases and 4 bases respectively, with 16 bases between them. The CDR3 runs 15 residues. The CDR3 DNA follows: TGTGCCAGTAGCCCTCCCGGCAGGGGTAATCAGCCCCAGCATTTT. As protein: CASSPPGRGNQPQHF. Together with reference TRBV19 and TRBJ1-5, the CDR3 gives the full variable domain: DGGITQSPKYLFRKEGQNVTLSCEQNLNHDAMYWYRQDPGQGLRLIYYSQIVNDFQKGDIAEGYSVSREKKESFPLTVTSAQKNPTAFYLCASSPPGRGNQPQHFGDGTRLSIL.

CDR3 DNA: TGTGCCAGCAGTGTCCAGTACAGTGGTTCACCCCTCCACTTT. It is translated as CASSVQYSGSPLHF. The chain links TRBV6-4 to TRBJ1-6; no firm D call. V lost 4 bases and J 9 bases, leaving 13 bases between the germline ends. CDR1 and CDR2 from the germline V gene are MRHNA and SNTAGT. The CDR3 has 14 amino acids.

The chain is built from TRBV7-6 and TRBJ2-3; TRBD2 matches at 10 bases. The junction had 7 bases not matched to a gene; V was cut back by 8 bases and J by 2 bases. The CDR3 spans 15 residues. Germline assignment: CDR1 SGHVS and CDR2 FNYEAQ. The CDR3 region is CASGATSGFTDTQYF. The CDR3 nucleotides are TGTGCCAGCGGGGCGACTAGCGGGTTCACAGATACGCAGTATTTT.

V usage is TRBV28 and J usage is TRBJ2-7, with 10 bases matching TRBD2. V lost 10 bases to trimming and J lost 4 bases; unmatched junction nucleotides: 7. The CDR3 has 13 amino acids. Germline V lookup: CDR1 MDHEN, CDR2 SYDVKM. The CDR3 is CATRGLASYEQYF. In DNA form, the CDR3 reads TGTGCCACCCGGGGACTAGCGAGTTACGAGCAGTACTTC. Complete variable domain (other parts from reference TRBV28 and TRBJ2-7): DVKVTQSSRYLVKRTGEKVFLECVQDMDHENMFWYRQDPGLGLRLIYFSYDVKMKEKGDIPEGYSVSREKKERFSLILESASTNQTSMYLCATRGLASYEQYFGPGTRLTVT.

This chain joins TRBV27 and TRBJ1-2; 10 positions match TRBD1. This CDR3 has 16 amino acids. Germline V lookup: CDR1 MNHEY, CDR2 SMNVEV (reference sequence). V was pared by 7 bases and J by 4 bases, with 12 bases of the junction left unmatched. The CDR3 sequence: CASTNTPGQGSYGYTF. CDR3 nucleotide sequence: TGTGCCAGCACCAACACACCGGGACAGGGGTCCTATGGCTACACCTTC.

This CDR3 reads CASSTARSTTGELFF. The CDR3 coding sequence is TGTGCCAGCAGCACAGCTAGAAGCACGACCGGGGAGCTGTTTTTT. The genes are TRBV13 and TRBJ2-2; D gene unclear. Germline V gene lookup returns CDR1 PRHDT and CDR2 FYEKMQ (reference sequence). The CDR3 loop spans 15 amino acids. Trimming removed 5 bases from V and 5 bases from J, with 15 bases in between. The full variable domain, its missing parts supplied by reference TRBV13 and TRBJ2-2, is AAGVIQSPRHLIKEKRETATLKCYPIPRHDTVYWYQQGPGQDPQFLISFYEKMQSDKGSIPDRFSAQQFSDYHSELNMSSLELGDSALYFCASSTARSTTGELFFGEGSRLTVL.

The chain has TRBV5-1 and TRBJ1-2; D possibly corresponds to TRBD1 (6 bases). The germline V gene has CDR1 SGHRS and CDR2 YFSETQ. The CDR3 is made up of 15 amino acids. V was cut by 0 bases and J by 6 bases, with 15 bases left in between. DNA of the CDR3: TGCGCCAGCAGCTTGGTGGAAGCAGGGGTGGATGGCTACACCTTC. Protein: CASSLVEAGVDGYTF.

The chain combines TRBV4-2 with TRBJ2-5; 12 nucleotides align to TRBD2. The CDR3 sequence is 17 residues long. After removal of 5 bases from V and 1 base from J, the junction contained 8 bases not matched to a gene. Germline V gene lookup returns CDR1 LGHNA and CDR2 YNFKEQ. CDR3 nucleotide sequence: TGTGCCAGCAGCTCCCGACTAGCGGGGGCAACCCAAGAGACCCAGTACTTC. The encoded protein is CASSSRLAGATQETQYF.

The chain uses TRBV5-1 and TRBJ1-2; TRBD1 agrees at 11 bases. Per the germline V gene, CDR1 is SGHRS and CDR2 is YFSETQ. V was pared by 4 bases and J by 3 bases, with 8 bases of the junction left unmatched. CDR3 length: 16 residues. This chain's CDR3 is CASSHLDRGLYYGYTF. In DNA, the CDR3 is TGCGCCAGCAGCCATTTGGACAGGGGGCTATACTATGGCTACACCTTC.

This sequence joins TRBV21-1 and TRBJ1-2. TRBV21-1 is a known pseudogene. CDR3 length equals 14 residues. CDR3: CASSKALGNYGYTF. CDR3 coding DNA: TGTGCCAGCAGCAAAGCATTAGGGAACTATGGCTACACCTTC.

The chain has TRBV5-1 and TRBJ2-1, with D uncertain. Trimming took 0 bases from V and 6 from J, leaving 13 bases between them. Germline-derived CDR1 and CDR2 are SGHRS and YFSETQ. The CDR3 has 15 residues. In DNA, the CDR3 is TGCGCCAGCAGCTTGGGTGAGCAGGTCGGCAATGAGCAGTTCTTC. It specifies CASSLGEQVGNEQFF.

This sequence joins TRBV6-6 and TRBJ2-2; TRBD2 matches at 7 bases. Germline V lookup: CDR1 MNHNY, CDR2 SVGAGI (reference sequence). The CDR3 has 13 amino acids. With 4 bases clipped from V and 6 bases from J, the junction kept 2 bases outside the gene matches. The CDR3, as DNA: TGTGCCAGCAGTTTTGGGGGGGCCGGGGAGCTGTTTTTT. It encodes CASSFGGAGELFF.

The chain couples TRBV19 to TRBJ2-7, with TRBD2 matching over 7 bases. The CDR3 is made up of 13 amino acids. In germline, CDR1 is LNHDA, CDR2 SQIVND (reference sequence). Trimming at V came to 10 bases and at J to 3 bases, leaving 9 bases not matched to a gene. CDR3 amino acids: CATSGASGYEQYF. The CDR3 nucleotides read TGTGCCACAAGCGGCGCTAGCGGCTACGAGCAGTACTTC.

This rearrangement joins TRBV27 to TRBJ2-5, with D possibly TRBD1 on 5 matching bases. CDR1 is MNHEY and CDR2 is SMNVEV in the germline V gene (reference sequence). The CDR3 has 15 residues. Between the trimmed V and J ends, which lost 2 bases and 0 bases, there was a span of 10 bases. The CDR3 DNA is TGTGCCAGCAGTTTAAGGGGCAGGAACCAAGAGACCCAGTACTTC. It translates to CASSLRGRNQETQYF.

The V gene is TRBV27, the J gene TRBJ2-7; 9 nucleotides align to TRBD2. This CDR3 has 17 residues. Per the germline V gene, CDR1 is MNHEY and CDR2 is SMNVEV (reference sequence). Losses at the gene ends were 5 bases for V and 2 bases for J; bases not matched to a gene: 13. CDR3 residues: CASSPLAGLPNAYEQYF. CDR3 DNA: TGTGCCAGCAGTCCTCTAGCGGGACTACCAAACGCCTACGAGCAGTACTTC.

V is TRBV5-1 and J is TRBJ2-3; D is unclear. V gave up 5 bases and J gave up 6 bases, with 10 bases separating them. This CDR3 has 12 amino acids. In germline, CDR1 is SGHRS, CDR2 YFSETQ. CDR3 residues: CASRVNADTQYF. CDR3 sequence (DNA): TGCGCCAGCAGGGTTAACGCCGATACGCAGTATTTT.